Sequencing of this TCR beta chain was carried out in a study of long-term antiretroviral therapy in people with HIV. Study as a whole: A decade or so separates the oldest specimens from the later 2015 immediate-ART recommendation. Study results and limitations: Whereas controls had wider CDR3 length ranges, HIV repertoires had narrower ones.

The samples, holding roughly 0.85-10 million cryopreserved PBMC, were thawed before DNA extraction was carried out. The CDR3 totals 12 residues. The ends were cut back, 5 bases at V and 8 bases at J, with 13 bases in the middle. The V gene's germline CDR1 is SQVTM and CDR2 ANQGSEA. Notes on this clone: The antigen is not known.

Samples were assayed with immunoSEQ v3.0 at survey level. Target depth was about 40,000-50,000 T-cell genomes per sample. The method was immunoSEQ multiplex PCR; TCRdb's version includes in-frame clones alone and lacks a portion of them. The sample carries more than 35,000 clones, 70% to 90% recorded once. The source material was unsorted PBMCs, sampled 2.2 years after starting antiretroviral therapy. This chain links TRBV29-1 with TRBJ2-1, with TRBD1 as a possible D gene (6 bases). The receptor was derived from a young man with HIV. The CDR3 region has the DNA TGCAGCGTTCCACTAGGGGGTCATGAGCAGTTCTTC. This encodes CSVPLGGHEQFF.